A single sample is the source of the 10 T cell receptor beta chains below, sequenced in a study of T cell repertoires in cytomegalovirus infection. TCRdb independently ran MiXCR on the reads; one entry per CDR3 protein. Found here are roughly 800,000 distinct CDR3 sequences, almost 30% of them singletons; the top ten hold around 13%. The antigens for these receptors are not known. The source material was cultured CD8+ T cells from PBMCs, sampled from culture after CMV antigen stimulation. These receptors were collected from a human donor in good health (CMV status not recorded). Some clones in this sample may be carry-over from other donors' samples.

The chain uses TRBV27 and TRBJ2-1; D might be TRBD1 (5 bases). Germline lookup yields CDR1 MNHEY and CDR2 SMNVEV (reference sequence). V dropped 6 bases and J dropped 14 bases, with 17 bases sitting between them. The CDR3 is 12 amino acids. As DNA, the CDR3 is TGTGCCAGCAGCCCCCAGGGTACCGTTAAGTTCTTC. It yields the protein CASSPQGTVKFF.

This chain links TRBV5-4 with TRBJ2-2; tentative D call: TRBD1 (5 bases). V was shortened by 5 bases and J by 4 bases, with 18 bases between the two germline ends. Germline values: CDR1 SGHNT, CDR2 YYREEE (reference sequence). This CDR3 has 16 residues. CDR3 nucleotides: TGTGCCAGCAGTCCCGACAGCCCTCCCAGCACCGGGGAGCTGTTTTTT. Its protein product is CASSPDSPPSTGELFF.

This clonotype has a handful of counts. This chain links TRBV2 with TRBJ2-5; no clear D gene. CDR1 SNHLY and CDR2 FYNNEI come from the germline V gene. This CDR3 has 13 residues. Trimming took 7 bases from V and 5 from J, leaving 14 bases between them. In DNA, the CDR3 is TGTGCCAGCAAGGTTGTAGGGCCGGAGACCCAGTACTTC. Translated, it gives CASKVVGPETQYF.

This clonotype was found many times. The rearrangement uses TRBV7-6 and TRBJ2-3; D may correspond to TRBD1 or TRBD2 (5 bases each). The CDR3 is 15 amino acids. Germline CDR1 and CDR2: SGHVS and FNYEAQ. V was trimmed by 4 bases and J by 2 bases, leaving 13 bases between them. The CDR3 DNA reads as TGTGCCAGCAGCTCCTCGGGACGGAACACAGATACGCAGTATTTT. Amino acid sequence: CASSSSGRNTDTQYF.

The V and J genes are TRBV2 and TRBJ2-7; D remains ambiguous. Germline assignment: CDR1 SNHLY and CDR2 FYNNEI. The CDR3 sequence is 10 residues long. V dropped 7 bases and J dropped 7 bases, with 8 bases sitting between them. The CDR3: CASMGREQYF. CDR3 coding DNA: TGTGCCAGCATGGGCCGGGAGCAGTACTTC.

The V and J genes are TRBV9 and TRBJ2-3; 9 bases align to TRBD2. CDR1 and CDR2 from the germline V gene are SGDLS and YYNGEE. The CDR3 has 17 amino acids. With V trimmed by 0 bases and J by 2 bases, 7 bases remained unmatched. The DNA of the CDR3 is TGTGCCAGCAGCGTAGTCCCTAGCGGGGAATTCACAGATACGCAGTATTTT. Translating it yields CASSVVPSGEFTDTQYF.

This clonotype was observed many times. V is TRBV7-8 and J is TRBJ2-1, with D possibly matching TRBD1 (6 bases). V gave up 5 bases and J gave up 2 bases, with 13 bases separating them. Per germline, CDR1 SGHVS and CDR2 FQNEAQ. The CDR3 covers 15 residues. The CDR3 bases are TGTGCCAGCAGCAACCACAGGGCCCCCTACAATGAGCAGTTCTTC. It encodes CASSNHRAPYNEQFF.

The V call is TRBV4-2, the J call TRBJ2-1; D is possibly TRBD2 (5 bases). The germline V gene encodes CDR1 LGHNA and CDR2 YNFKEQ. This CDR3 has 17 amino acids. V was clipped by 6 bases and J by 8 bases, with 26 bases between them. The CDR3 bases are TGTGCCAGCAGTACCCCTTATGGGCAGGAGGTATTCGATGAGCAGTTCTTC. Protein product: CASSTPYGQEVFDEQFF.

This clonotype was counted a few times. The J gene is TRBJ1-2, the V gene TRBV20-1; D not certain. CDR1 DFQATT and CDR2 SNEGSKA come from the germline V gene (reference sequence). The CDR3 sequence is 14 residues long. V lost 0 bases, J lost 8 bases, and 16 bases lay in between. CDR3 coding DNA: TGCAGTGCTAGAGATGTCGGGGTGCAGAGCGGCTACACCTTC. It translates to CSARDVGVQSGYTF.

This clonotype was detected ten times or more. This chain uses TRBV7-2 with TRBJ1-5; a weak D match, TRBD1 (6 bases). CDR3 length: 15 amino acids. Trimming cost V 0 bases and J 1 base, with 7 bases left between them. The germline gives CDR1 SGHTA, CDR2 FQGNSA. DNA for the CDR3: TGTGCCAGCAGCTTAGCGGGGGCGAGCAATCAGCCCCAGCATTTT. Its translation is CASSLAGASNQPQHF.